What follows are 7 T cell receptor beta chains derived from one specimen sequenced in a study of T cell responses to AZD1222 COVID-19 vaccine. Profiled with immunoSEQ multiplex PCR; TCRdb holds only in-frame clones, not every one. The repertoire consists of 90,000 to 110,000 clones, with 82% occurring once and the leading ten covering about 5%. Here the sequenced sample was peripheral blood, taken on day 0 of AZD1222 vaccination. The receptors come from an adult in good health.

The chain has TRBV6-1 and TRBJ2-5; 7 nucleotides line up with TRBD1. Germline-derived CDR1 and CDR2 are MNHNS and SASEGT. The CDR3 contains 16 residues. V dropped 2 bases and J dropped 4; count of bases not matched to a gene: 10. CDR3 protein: CASSESIAGGRETQYF. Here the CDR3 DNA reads TGTGCCAGCAGTGAATCAATTGCAGGGGGAAGAGAGACCCAGTACTTC.

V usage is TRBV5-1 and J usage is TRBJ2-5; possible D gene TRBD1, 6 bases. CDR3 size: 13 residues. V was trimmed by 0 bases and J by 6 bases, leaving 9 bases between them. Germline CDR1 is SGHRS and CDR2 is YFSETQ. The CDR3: CASSLAGDKTQYF. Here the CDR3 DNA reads TGCGCCAGCAGCTTGGCTGGGGACAAGACCCAGTACTTC.

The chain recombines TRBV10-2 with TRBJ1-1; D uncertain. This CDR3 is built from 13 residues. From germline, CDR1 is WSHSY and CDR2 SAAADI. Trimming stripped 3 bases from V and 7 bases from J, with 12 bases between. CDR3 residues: CASSERSWFEAFF. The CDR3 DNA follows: TGCGCCAGCAGTGAAAGGTCATGGTTTGAAGCTTTCTTT.

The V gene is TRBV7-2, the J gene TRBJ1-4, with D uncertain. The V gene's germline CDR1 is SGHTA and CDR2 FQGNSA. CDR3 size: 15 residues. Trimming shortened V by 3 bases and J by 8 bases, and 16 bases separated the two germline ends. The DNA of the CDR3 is TGTGCCAGCAGCTTCGTGGGTGGCCCGTCCGAAAAACTGTTTTTT. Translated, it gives CASSFVGGPSEKLFF.

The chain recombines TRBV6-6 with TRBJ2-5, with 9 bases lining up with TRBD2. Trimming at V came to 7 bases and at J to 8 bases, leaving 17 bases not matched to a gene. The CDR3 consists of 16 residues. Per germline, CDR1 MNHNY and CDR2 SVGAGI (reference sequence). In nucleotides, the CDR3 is TGTGCCAGCACCCCCCTGGGCGGGGGGGTGTTTGGAACCCAGTACTTC. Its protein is CASTPLGGGVFGTQYF.

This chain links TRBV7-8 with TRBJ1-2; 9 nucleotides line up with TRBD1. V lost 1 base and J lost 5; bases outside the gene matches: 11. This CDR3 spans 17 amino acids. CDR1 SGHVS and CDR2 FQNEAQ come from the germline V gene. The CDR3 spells CASSLEHRGPFYYGYTF. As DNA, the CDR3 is TGTGCCAGCAGCTTAGAACACAGGGGGCCCTTTTATTATGGCTACACCTTC.

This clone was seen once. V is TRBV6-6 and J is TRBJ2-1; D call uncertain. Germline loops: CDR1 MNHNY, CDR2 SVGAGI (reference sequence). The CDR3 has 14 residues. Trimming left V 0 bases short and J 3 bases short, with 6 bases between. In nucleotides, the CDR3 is TGTGCCAGCAGTTACTCCTCGGACTACAATGAGCAGTTCTTC. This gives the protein CASSYSSDYNEQFF.